This TCR beta chain was profiled in a study of blood T cell repertoires in COVID-19. Whole-study context: The samples span acute and convalescent COVID-19 from the United States, Italy and Spain.

Measured with immunoSEQ multiplex PCR; TCRdb has only the in-frame clones, and not every one. The sample carries 100,000 to 150,000 clones, roughly 88% recorded once. The CDR3 length is 18 residues. The trim removed 0 bases at V and 4 bases at J, leaving 6 bases unmatched. Germline CDR1 and CDR2: SNHLY and FYNNEI. Sequenced input: peripheral blood. The clonotype comes from a human donor in a cohort sampled during active COVID-19. The gene calls are TRBV2 and TRBJ2-1; TRBD2 matches 13 bases. The DNA for the CDR3 is TGTGCCAGCAGTGAAGCGGGACTAGCGGGAATTCTTTACAATGAGCAGTTCTTC. Translation gives CASSEAGLAGILYNEQFF.